This TCR beta chain was sequenced during a study of blood T cell repertoires in COVID-19. In the study overall: From the United States, Italy and Spain came samples of acute and convalescent COVID-19. T cells, B-cell-depleted T cells, or PBMCs supplied cDNA or gDNA.

On this clone: This same CDR3 is encoded by further DNA sequences in the sample.

In the authors' workflow: Amplification from reference gene primers served as the basis for estimated nucleated cell counts. Only in-frame clones appear in the TCRdb table, and some are missing; sequencing was by immunoSEQ multiplex PCR. The V and J calls and clone size are taken from that table; D and trimming were inferred from the DNA. Counted here are more than 150,000 clones, under 85% occurring once; the ten biggest clones make up 5.5% to 7.5%. Trimming took 3 bases from V and 4 from J, leaving 7 bases between them. Germline CDR1 reads KGHSH; CDR2 reads LQKENI. The CDR3 has 13 amino acids. The chain has TRBV18 and TRBJ1-3, with D tentatively TRBD1 (5 bases). Sequences were obtained from peripheral blood. The TCR comes from a human donor in a cohort sampled during active COVID-19. The CDR3 DNA is TGTGCCAGCTCACCCCAGGGAGGAAACACCATATATTTT. Translation gives CASSPQGGNTIYF.